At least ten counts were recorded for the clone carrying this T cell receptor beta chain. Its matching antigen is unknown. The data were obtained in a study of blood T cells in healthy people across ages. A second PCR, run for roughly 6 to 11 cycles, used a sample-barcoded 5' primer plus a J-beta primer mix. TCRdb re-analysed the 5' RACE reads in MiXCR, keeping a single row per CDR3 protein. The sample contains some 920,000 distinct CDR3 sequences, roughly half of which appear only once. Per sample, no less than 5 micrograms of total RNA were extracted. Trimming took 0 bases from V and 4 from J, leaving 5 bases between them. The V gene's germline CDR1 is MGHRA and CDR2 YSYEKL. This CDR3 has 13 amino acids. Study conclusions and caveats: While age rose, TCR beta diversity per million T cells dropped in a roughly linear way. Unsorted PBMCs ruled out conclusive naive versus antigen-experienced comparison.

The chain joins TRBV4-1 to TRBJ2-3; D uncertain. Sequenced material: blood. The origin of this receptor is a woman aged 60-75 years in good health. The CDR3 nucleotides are TGCGCCAGCAGCCAAGAGCCAGCAGATACGCAGTATTTT. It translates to CASSQEPADTQYF.